The T cell receptor (beta chain) described here comes from a study of molecular identifiers for immune sequencing clone quantification. Sorting was used to obtain naive CD8 T cells (CD8+CD4-CCR7+CD45RA+). The study's findings and limits: Clones with over 20 RNA copies captured over 98% of effector molecules but under 1% of naive ones. Molecules of identical TCR sharing a barcode could underestimate highly expanded clone sizes.

Making the bulk TCR libraries relied on previously described methods and listed TCR primers. TCRdb re-called the PCR reads through MiXCR, storing one row per CDR3 protein. The repertoire has roughly 320,000 distinct CDR3 sequences, roughly 23% of them found once; the top ten carry 0.65% to 0.75%. This clonotype was found many times. Its antigen is not known. The receptor's source is a human donor in good health. Some libraries in this study had Jurkat cell RNA spiked in. The sample taken for sequencing was naive CD8+ T cells from blood, with Jurkat cell RNA spiked in. The subset is: FACS-sorted CD8+CD4-CCR7+CD45RA+ naive T cells.

Here the CDR3 DNA reads TGTGCCAGCAGTGCAGGGGCTGGGGCCAACGTCCTGACTTTC. It is translated as CASSAGAGANVLTF. The chain joins TRBV25-1 to TRBJ2-6; a weak D match, TRBD1 (6 bases). V was clipped by 4 bases and J by 2 bases, with 6 bases between them. Germline loops: CDR1 MGHDK, CDR2 SYGVNS. The CDR3 extends over 14 amino acids.